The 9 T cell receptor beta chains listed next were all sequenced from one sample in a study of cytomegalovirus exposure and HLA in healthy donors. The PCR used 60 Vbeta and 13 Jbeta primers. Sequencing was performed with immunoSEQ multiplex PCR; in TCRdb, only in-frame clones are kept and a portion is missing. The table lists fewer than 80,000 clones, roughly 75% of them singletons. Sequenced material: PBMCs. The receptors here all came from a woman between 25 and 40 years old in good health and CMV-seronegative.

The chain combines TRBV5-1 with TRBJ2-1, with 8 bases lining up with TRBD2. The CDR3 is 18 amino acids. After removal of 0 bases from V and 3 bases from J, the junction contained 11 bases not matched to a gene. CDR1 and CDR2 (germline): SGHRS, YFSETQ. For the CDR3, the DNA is TGCGCCAGCAGCTTGGGGCTAGCGGGCCCTATACGCTACAATGAGCAGTTCTTC. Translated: CASSLGLAGPIRYNEQFF.

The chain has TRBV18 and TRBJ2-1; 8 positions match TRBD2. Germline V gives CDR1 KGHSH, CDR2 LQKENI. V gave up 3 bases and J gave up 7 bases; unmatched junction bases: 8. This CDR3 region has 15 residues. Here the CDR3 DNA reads TGTGCCAGCTCACCCTCCGGGACGGGGGGGAATGAGCAGTTCTTC. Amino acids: CASSPSGTGGNEQFF.

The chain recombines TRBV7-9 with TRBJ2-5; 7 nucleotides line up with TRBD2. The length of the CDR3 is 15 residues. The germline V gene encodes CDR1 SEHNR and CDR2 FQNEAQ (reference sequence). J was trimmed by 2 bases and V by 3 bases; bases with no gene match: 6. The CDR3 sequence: CASSFSGGGQETQYF. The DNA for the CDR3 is TGTGCCAGCAGCTTCTCCGGCGGGGGTCAAGAGACCCAGTACTTC.

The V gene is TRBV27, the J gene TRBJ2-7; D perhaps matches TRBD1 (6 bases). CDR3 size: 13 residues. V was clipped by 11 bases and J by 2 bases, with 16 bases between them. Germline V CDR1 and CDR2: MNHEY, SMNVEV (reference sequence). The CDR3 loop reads CASIGGNPYEQYF. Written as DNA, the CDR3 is TGTGCCTCAATAGGGGGAAACCCCTACGAGCAGTACTTC.

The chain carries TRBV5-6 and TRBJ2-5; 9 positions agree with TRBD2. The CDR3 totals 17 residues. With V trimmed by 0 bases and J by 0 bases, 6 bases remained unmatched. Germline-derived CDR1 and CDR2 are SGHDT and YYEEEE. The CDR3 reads CASSLEAAGGNQETQYF. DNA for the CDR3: TGTGCCAGCAGCTTGGAGGCGGCGGGGGGGAACCAAGAGACCCAGTACTTC.

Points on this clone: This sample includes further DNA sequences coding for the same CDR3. The DNA of the CDR3 is TGTGCCAGCAGTTTAAGGGGAAGCTACGAGCAGTACTTC. Amino acids: CASSLRGSYEQYF. This chain uses TRBV28 with TRBJ2-7; possibly TRBD1 for D (5 bases). Germline-derived CDR1 and CDR2 are MDHEN and SYDVKM. V lost 2 bases and J lost 3, with 8 bases in between. This CDR3 is built from 13 residues.

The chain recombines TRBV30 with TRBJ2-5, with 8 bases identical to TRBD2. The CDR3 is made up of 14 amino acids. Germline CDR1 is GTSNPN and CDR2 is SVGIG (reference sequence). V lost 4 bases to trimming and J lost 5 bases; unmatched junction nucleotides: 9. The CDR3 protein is CAWTPRGGRETQYF. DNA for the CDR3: TGTGCCTGGACGCCCCGTGGCGGGAGGGAGACCCAGTACTTC.

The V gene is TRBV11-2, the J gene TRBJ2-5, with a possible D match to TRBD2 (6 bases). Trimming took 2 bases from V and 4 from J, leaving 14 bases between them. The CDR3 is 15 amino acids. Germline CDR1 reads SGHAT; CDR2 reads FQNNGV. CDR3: CASSLQGGMGETQYF. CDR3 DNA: TGTGCCAGCAGCTTACAGGGCGGGATGGGAGAGACCCAGTACTTC.

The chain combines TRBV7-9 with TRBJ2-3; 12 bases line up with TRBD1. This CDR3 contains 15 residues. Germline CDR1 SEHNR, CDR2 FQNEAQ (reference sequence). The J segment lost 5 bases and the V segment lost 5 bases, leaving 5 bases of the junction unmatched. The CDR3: CASSHRDRGRDTQYF. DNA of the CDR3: TGTGCCAGCAGCCACCGGGACAGGGGGCGAGATACGCAGTATTTT. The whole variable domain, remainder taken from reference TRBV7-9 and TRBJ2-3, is DTGVSQNPRHKITKRGQNVTFRCDPISEHNRLYWYRQTLGQGPEFLTYFQNEAQLEKSRLLSDRFSAERPKGSFSTLEIQRTEQGDSAMYLCASSHRDRGRDTQYFGPGTRLTVL.